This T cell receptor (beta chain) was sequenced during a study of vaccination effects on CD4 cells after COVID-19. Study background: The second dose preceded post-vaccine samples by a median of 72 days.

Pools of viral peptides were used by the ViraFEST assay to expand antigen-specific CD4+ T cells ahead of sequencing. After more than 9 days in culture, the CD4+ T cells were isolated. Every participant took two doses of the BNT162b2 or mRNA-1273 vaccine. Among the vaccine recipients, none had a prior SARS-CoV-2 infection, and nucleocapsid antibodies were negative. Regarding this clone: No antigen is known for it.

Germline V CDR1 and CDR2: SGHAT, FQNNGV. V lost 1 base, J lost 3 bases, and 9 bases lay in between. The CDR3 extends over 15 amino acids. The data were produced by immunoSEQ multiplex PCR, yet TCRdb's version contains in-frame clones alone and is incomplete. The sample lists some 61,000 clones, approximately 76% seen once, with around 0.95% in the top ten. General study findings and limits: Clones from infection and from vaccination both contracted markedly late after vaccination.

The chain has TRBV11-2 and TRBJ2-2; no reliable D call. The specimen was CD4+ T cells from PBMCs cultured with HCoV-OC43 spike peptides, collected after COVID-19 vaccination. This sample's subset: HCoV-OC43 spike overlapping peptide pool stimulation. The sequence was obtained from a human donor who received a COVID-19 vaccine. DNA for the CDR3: TGTGCCAGCAGCTTAGTTCGGCACCACACCGGGGAGCTGTTTTTT. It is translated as CASSLVRHHTGELFF.